The entry that follows covers one TCR beta chain sequence. The target antigen is unknown. CDR3 length equals 12 residues. Germline V gives CDR1 SGHTA, CDR2 FQGNSA. Trimming took 8 bases from V and 15 from J; bases not matched to a gene: 11. When ten to eleven days of culture had elapsed, CD4+ T cells were isolated. As their vaccination, participants received two doses of either BNT162b2 or mRNA-1273. Clones were read by immunoSEQ multiplex PCR, and TCRdb kept only the in-frame ones, dropping some. The repertoire includes about 66,000 clones, 65% to 80% of them detected once, and about 2.5% sits in the top ten. The record originates from a study of vaccination effects on CD4 cells after COVID-19.

J is TRBJ2-1 and V is TRBV7-2; 9 bases agree with TRBD2. This sequence originates from a human donor who received a COVID-19 vaccine. The sequences come from CD4+ T cells from PBMCs cultured without peptide, collected after COVID-19 vaccination. The CDR3 loop is CASAMAGGVLFF. The DNA of the CDR3 is TGTGCCAGCGCCATGGCGGGGGGGGTTTTGTTCTTC. Variable domain in full (rest from reference TRBV7-2 and TRBJ2-1): GAGVSQSPSNKVTEKGKDVELRCDPISGHTALYWYRQSLGQGLEFLIYFQGNSAPDKSGLPSDRFSAERTGGSVSTLTIQRTQQEDSAVYLCASAMAGGVLFFGPGTRLTVL.